A selection of T cell receptor beta chains follows, all from one sample in a study of patients and donors after allogeneic stem cell transplantation. TCRdb called the RT-PCR reads again in MiXCR, with one record for every CDR3 protein. The sample has roughly 150,000 distinct CDR3 sequences, 20% to 25% seen once. Input material: blood, either unsorted or a sorted T cell fraction (not recorded which). The receptors here all came from a human donor who was either an allogeneic HSCT recipient or a stem cell or donor lymphocyte infusion donor (not recorded which). It is not recorded whose cells these are; they may come from a transplant donor. Each CDR3 is given with its conserved first and last residue. A D gene is named only where the DNA matches it firmly. Clone size appears in some rows only: once, few, many, or a class for an expanded clone.

>.|.|TRBV20-1|TRBJ1-2|13
TGCAGTGCAAAGGACAGTTCCAACTATGGCTACACCTTC
CSAKDSSNYGYTF
>.|.|TRBV2|TRBJ2-2|15
TGTGCCAGCAGTTTAGGACGAGCCAACACCGGGGAGCTGTTTTTT
CASSLGRANTGELFF
>TRBD1|few|TRBV5-1|TRBJ1-2|14
TGCGCCAGCAGCTTTACAGGGGATACCTATGGCTACACCTTC
CASSFTGDTYGYTF
>.|few|TRBV6-5|TRBJ1-4|14
TGTGCCAGCAGTTACGGGGCAGGTCTAGAAAAACTGTTTTTT
CASSYGAGLEKLFF
>TRBD1|few|TRBV30|TRBJ1-5|15
TGTGCCTGGAGTGTAGGGACAGAGCTTAATCAGCCCCAGCATTTT
CAWSVGTELNQPQHF
>.|few|TRBV6-5|TRBJ2-7|15
TGTGCCAGCAGTTTGACGGGGTTGGGAAGCGGTGAGCAGTACTTC
CASSLTGLGSGEQYF
>.|few|TRBV29-1|TRBJ1-2|12
TGCAGCGTTGAAGGTTTGGCCTATGGCTACACCTTC
CSVEGLAYGYTF
>TRBD2|.|TRBV5-1|TRBJ2-2|18
TGCGCCAGCAGCTTCAGACTAGCGGGAGGTGGGAACACCGGGGAGCTGTTTTTT
CASSFRLAGGGNTGELFF
>TRBD1|.|TRBV7-6|TRBJ1-2|13
TGTGCCAGCAGCCTCGGGACAGGGGGTGGCTACACCTTC
CASSLGTGGGYTF
>.|many|TRBV24-1|TRBJ1-5|14
TGTGCCACCAGTGATGGTTATAGCAATCAGCCCCAGCATTTT
CATSDGYSNQPQHF
>TRBD2|few|TRBV7-2|TRBJ2-1|15
TGTGCCAGCAGTTCTAAAACTACTAGCGGCCTAGAGAAGTTCTTC
CASSSKTTSGLEKFF
>TRBD1|once|TRBV4-3|TRBJ1-5|17
TGCGCCAGCAGCCAAGATGGGGGGACAGGGCTCAATCAGCCCCAGCATTTT
CASSQDGGTGLNQPQHF
>TRBD1|.|TRBV10-3|TRBJ1-5|17
TGTGCCATCAGTGAAACCGGGACAGGGAGGGCCAATCAGCCCCAGCATTTT
CAISETGTGRANQPQHF
>.|few|TRBV5-1|TRBJ2-3|14
TGCGCCAGCAGCTTAAACAGGGTCACAGATACGCAGTATTTT
CASSLNRVTDTQYF
>.|.|TRBV5-5|TRBJ1-1|19
TGTGCCAGCAGCTTGGGCGTGGAGGGTAAAAATTGGGCGAACACTGAAGCTTTCTTT
CASSLGVEGKNWANTEAFF
>TRBD1|.|TRBV18|TRBJ2-7|17
TGTGCCAGCTCACCCTTCGCCGGGACAGGGCAGCGTTTGGAGCAGTACTTC
CASSPFAGTGQRLEQYF
>TRBD1|few|TRBV6-5|TRBJ2-3|15
TGTGCCAGCAGCCTATCGGACAGGGGCACAGATACGCAGTATTTT
CASSLSDRGTDTQYF
>TRBD1|.|TRBV6-2/TRBV6-3|TRBJ2-1|15
TGTGCCAGCAGTGCACCGGGACAGGGGCCAAATGAGCAGTTCTTC
CASSAPGQGPNEQFF
>.|.|TRBV6-1|TRBJ2-7|12
TGTGCCAGCAGTGAATTCCCCTACGAGCAGTACTTC
CASSEFPYEQYF